This T cell receptor beta chain emerged from a study of T-cell memory formation after mild COVID-19. Study details: Each donor largely had its own TCR clusters.

This clonotype was detected a few times. TCRdb reprocessed the 5' RACE reads with MiXCR, giving one entry per CDR3 protein. The sample yields hundreds of thousands of distinct CDR3 sequences, approximately 21% seen once. Deletions cut 4 bases from V and 3 bases from J, with 17 bases between. The CDR3 consists of 15 residues. In germline, CDR1 is SGHRS, CDR2 YFSETQ. The chain carries TRBV5-1 and TRBJ2-7; tentative D call: TRBD2 (5 bases). The sequence was collected from an adult woman who had mild COVID-19 (a few samples of this study predate the infection). Cell type and time point are not known. The sample was PBMCs or a T cell subset sorted from them (not recorded which). The CDR3 DNA sequence: TGCGCCAGCAGCGAAACTAGTAATTCGGGCTACGAGCAGTACTTC. Translated: CASSETSNSGYEQYF.